This entry describes one T cell receptor (beta chain). Its target antigen remains unknown. No per-base quality is available; no much larger clone lies one base away. This record comes from a study of OX40 agonist ivuxolimab in advanced cancers. Concerning the study at large: Ivuxolimab was an agonistic, fully human IgG2 monoclonal antibody directed against OX40 (CD134), a costimulatory receptor. Intravenous ivuxolimab was administered to patients every 2 weeks at six dose levels: 0.01, 0.1, 0.3, 1.5, 3 and 10 mg/kg. Among the roughly 50 dose-escalation patients, around 20 had hepatocellular carcinoma, 15 or so melanoma, 9 renal cell carcinoma and 9 head and neck cancer. The dose-escalation cohort was 82.7% male with a mean age of approximately 60 years, ranging from roughly 20 to 80. Prior anti-PD-1, anti-PD-L1 or anti-CTLA-4 therapy was permitted, and approximately 40% of dose-escalation patients had received checkpoint inhibitors. Partial responses occurred in three dose-escalation patients: two with cutaneous melanoma and one with hepatocellular carcinoma. Peripheral TCRbeta sequencing was intended to test whether TCR sequence diversity was altered and clonal T-cell expansion was caused by ivuxolimab. The paper describes the monotherapy dose-escalation part (N of about 55 patients) of the phase I trial of ivuxolimab.

Cut back by 1 base and 0 bases, the V and J ends lie 9 bases apart. Via the germline V gene, CDR1 is SGHDN and CDR2 FVKESK. The CDR3 goes from the cysteine to the phenylalanine over 15 residues. Of all the DNA, just the CDR3 is kept, 45 bases in frame from base 1. The paper as a whole reports these results and caveats: Low levels of normalized T-cell clonal expansion were also seen in some patients who did not respond. Clonal expansion of both CD4+ and CD8+ blood T cells was observed from baseline to week 6 at doses 0.1 to 3.0 mg/kg. In the 0.1-3.0 mg/kg groups, partial responders had among the lowest normalized peripheral clonal expansion, particularly in CD8+ T cells. On average, CD8+ T cells showed more expanded clones than CD4+ T cells after ivuxolimab. The antigen specificity of the clonally expanded peripheral T cells was not determined.

The trial excluded patients who had a history of autoimmune disease or were on systemic immunosuppression. Peripheral blood for TCR sequencing was collected from all dose cohorts at baseline, on cycle 4 day 1, and on cycle 7 day 1. The samples were drawn from a first-in-human, open-label, multicenter phase I dose-escalation trial of ivuxolimab. Adults with locally advanced or metastatic melanoma, renal cell carcinoma, hepatocellular carcinoma or head and neck squamous cell carcinoma were enrolled in the trial. Before TCR sequencing, CD4+ and CD8+ T cells were separately sorted from peripheral blood. Genomic DNA was isolated from the sorted cells so that the TCRbeta CDR3 region could be sequenced. TCRbeta CDR3 regions were sequenced using the immunoSEQ Assay. Not all clones reach the TCRdb copy of this immuneACCESS table, which keeps in-frame sequences only. Checked studies attribute under half of the gap to unresolved V genes and leave the rest unexplained. The sample table records 58,000 or so clones; roughly 87% of these occur just once. Around 11% of the sample rests with the top ten.

Source: CD4+ or CD8+ T cells sorted from blood, taken in a trial of the OX40 agonist ivuxolimab. The rearrangement combines TRBV14 with TRBJ1-2; 6 matching bases give a weak D call of TRBD1. This receptor was obtained from an adult with an advanced solid tumor such as melanoma, head and neck, liver or kidney cancer. The bases read TGTGCCAGCAGCCAAGGGACAGTAGCTAACTATGGCTACACCTTC. It translates to CASSQGTVANYGYTF.